These 4 T cell receptor beta chains originate from one sample sequenced in a study of spatial heterogeneity in lung cancer. General study points: Tumor mutation counts were tracked by expanded intratumoral alpha and beta TCR counts.

Their antigens are not known. One entry per CDR3 protein results from TCRdb running MiXCR on the 5' RACE reads. The table records 15,000 to 20,000 distinct CDR3 sequences, around 6.8% of them present only once. Documented time point: sample taken at primary tumor resection. Sample: lung tumor tissue, taken at surgery. The receptor set was obtained from a male donor with early-stage non-small cell lung cancer.

V is TRBV6-2 or TRBV6-3 and J is TRBJ2-1, with 7 positions matching TRBD2. Germline loops: CDR1 MNHEY, CDR2 SVGEGT. CDR3 size: 11 residues. V shed 8 bases, J shed 6 bases, and the junction held 1 base outside the gene matches. For the CDR3, the DNA is TGTGCCAGCGCGGGGGTCAATGAGCAGTTCTTC. This codes for CASAGVNEQFF.

There are a few counts of this clonotype. The chain is built from TRBV7-2 and TRBJ1-1; D gene unclear. The CDR3 consists of 14 residues. Germline CDR1 reads SGHTA; CDR2 reads FQGNSA. Trimming took off 1 base at V and 6 bases at J, with 12 bases between the two ends. CDR3 bases: TGTGCCAGCAGCTTAGGTCTAGGCGCCCCTGAAGCTTTCTTT. Its protein product is CASSLGLGAPEAFF.

This clonotype was seen repeatedly, ten times or more. The CDR3 here is CASRSRVWGETQYF. CDR3 coding DNA: TGTGCCAGCAGGTCCCGGGTATGGGGAGAGACCCAGTACTTC. V gene TRBV28 combines with J gene TRBJ2-5; D is unresolved. The CDR3 covers 14 residues. The V end was cut by 6 bases, the J end by 4 bases, with 15 bases between. The germline V gene encodes CDR1 MDHEN and CDR2 SYDVKM.

The chain employs TRBV7-2 and TRBJ2-3, with 9 bases that match TRBD2. Germline lookup yields CDR1 SGHTA and CDR2 FQGNSA. V dropped 4 bases and J dropped 1; count of bases not matched to a gene: 6. CDR3 size: 16 residues. The CDR3: CASSSTSGARTDTQYF. As DNA, the CDR3 is TGTGCCAGCAGCTCGACTAGCGGAGCCCGCACAGATACGCAGTATTTT.